A single sample gave rise to the 30 T cell receptor beta chains below, sequenced in a study of T cell repertoires in cytomegalovirus infection (dated by TCRdb to the late 2010s). The data were produced on an Illumina HiSeq 1500. Clones were called with MiXCR by TCRdb after fastp trimmed the public reads at Q25, and only in-frame beta chains were retained. Rows matching on CDR3 protein sequence are summarized as one entry with the most common DNA and genes. The sample table holds 900,000 to 950,000 distinct CDR3 sequences, of which 31% were seen once. 13% of the sample is in the top ten clones. The antigens for these receptors are not known. In light of the paper, this sample's treatment or condition label describes: in vitro stimulation with specific CMV peptide epitopes to enrich CMV-specific T cells. Sequencing used cultured CD8+ T cells from PBMCs, obtained from culture after CMV antigen stimulation. The receptors derive from a human donor in good health (CMV status not recorded). Some clones in this sample may be carry-over from other donors' samples.

This clonotype was counted only a few times. The chain is built from TRBV4-3 and TRBJ1-1; D gene ambiguous. The CDR3 totals 15 residues. With 0 bases removed from V and 1 base from J, the gap between germline ends came to 9 bases. In germline, CDR1 is LGHNA, CDR2 YSLEER. CDR3 residues: CASSQDRAANTEAFF. CDR3 DNA sequence: TGCGCCAGCAGCCAAGATCGGGCAGCGAACACTGAAGCTTTCTTT.

This clonotype showed up just a few times. The chain links TRBV29-1 to TRBJ1-2; 7 bases match TRBD1. V was clipped by 0 bases and J by 6 bases; unmatched bases: 7. In germline, CDR1 is SQVTM, CDR2 ANQGSEA. CDR3 size: 14 residues. The DNA of the CDR3 is TGCAGCGTTGAAGATCCCGACAGGGACCATGGCTACACCTTC. This translates into CSVEDPDRDHGYTF. Filled out from reference TRBV29-1 and TRBJ1-2, the complete variable domain reads SAVISQKPSRDICQRGTSLTIQCQVDSQVTMMFWYRQQPGQSLTLIATANQGSEATYESGFVIDKFPISRPNLTFSTLTVSNMSPEDSSIYLCSVEDPDRDHGYTFGSGTRLTVV.

The V gene is TRBV25-1, the J gene TRBJ2-7; D assignment may be TRBD1 or TRBD2 (6 bases each). Germline CDR1 and CDR2: MGHDK and SYGVNS. This CDR3 region has 13 residues. V was pared by 8 bases and J by 0 bases, with 11 bases between. Here the CDR3 DNA reads TGTGCCAGCGAAGGGGGGAGCTCCTACGAGCAGTACTTC. This translates into CASEGGSSYEQYF.

The chain recombines TRBV27 with TRBJ2-1; D is unclear. Between the trimmed V and J ends, which lost 8 bases and 5 bases, there was a span of 13 bases. This CDR3 spans 13 amino acids. Germline V gene data show CDR1 as MNHEY and CDR2 as SMNVEV (reference sequence). CDR3 DNA sequence: TGTGCCAGCGGGTGGCGAGAGCACAATGAGCAGTTCTTC. Translating it yields CASGWREHNEQFF.

At least ten counts were recorded for this clonotype. The chain links TRBV12-3 or TRBV12-4 to TRBJ2-5, with D possibly matching TRBD1 (5 bases). The CDR3 length is 15 residues. Trimming removed 5 bases from V and 2 bases from J, with 15 bases in between. The CDR3 region has the DNA TGTGCCAGCAGTCCACGACAGTCCCTTCAAGAGACCCAGTACTTC. This translates into CASSPRQSLQETQYF.

The V and J genes are TRBV6-6 and TRBJ2-7; possibly TRBD2 for D (6 bases). The CDR3 has 12 residues. V was shortened by 4 bases and J by 5 bases, with 9 bases between the two germline ends. Germline-derived CDR1 and CDR2 are MNHNY and SVGAGI (reference sequence). Here the CDR3 DNA reads TGTGCCAGCAGTTCGGGACTCAACGAGCAGTACTTC. This codes for CASSSGLNEQYF.

A few counts support this clonotype. This chain connects TRBV6-1 to TRBJ2-1; D might be TRBD2 (6 bases). The CDR3 has 16 amino acids. The V end was cut by 1 base, the J end by 2 bases, with 12 bases between. Germline CDR1 reads MNHNS; CDR2 reads SASEGT. CDR3 loop: CASSEVETRAYNEQFF. The CDR3 DNA reads as TGTGCCAGCAGTGAAGTGGAGACTAGGGCCTACAATGAGCAGTTCTTC.

V usage is TRBV6-2 or TRBV6-3 and J usage is TRBJ2-1, with D possibly TRBD2 on 5 matching bases. The length of the CDR3 is 14 residues. Germline V CDR1 and CDR2: MNHEY, SVGEGT. Trimming took off 7 bases at V and 8 bases at J, with 18 bases between the two ends. CDR3 amino acids: CASKESDWRDEQFF. CDR3 nucleotides: TGTGCCAGCAAGGAAAGCGACTGGCGGGATGAGCAGTTCTTC.

This clonotype showed up many times. This rearrangement joins TRBV7-9 to TRBJ1-4; D uncertain. CDR1 is SEHNR, CDR2 FQNEAQ, per germline (reference sequence). V lost 6 bases to trimming and J lost 1 base, with 15 bases between them. This CDR3 has 16 amino acids. The chain's CDR3 is CASSFYLEETNEKLFF. Here the CDR3 DNA reads TGTGCCAGCAGTTTCTATTTGGAAGAAACTAATGAAAAACTGTTTTTT.

In its sample, this clonotype was seen many times. The gene calls are TRBV7-2 and TRBJ2-2; TRBD1 matches 8 bases. CDR1 is SGHTA and CDR2 is FQGNSA in the germline V gene. This CDR3 has 15 residues. J was trimmed by 8 bases and V by 5 bases; bases with no gene match: 10. The CDR3 DNA is TGTGCCAGCAGCCCATCAGGACAGGGCACGGGGGAGCTGTTTTTT. Its translation: CASSPSGQGTGELFF.

The chain recombines TRBV9 with TRBJ1-1; D is unclear. The CDR3 extends over 10 amino acids. Trimming shortened V by 4 bases and J by 8 bases, and 6 bases separated the two germline ends. Germline CDR1 and CDR2: SGDLS and YYNGEE. For the CDR3, the DNA is TGTGCCAGCAGCCCAGTGGAAGCTTTCTTT. Translated: CASSPVEAFF.

This clonotype has at least ten counts. This chain connects TRBV7-2 to TRBJ2-5, with a weak D call TRBD2 (6 bases). Trimming removed 3 bases at V and 1 base at J, with 12 bases between. CDR1 and CDR2 from the germline V gene are SGHTA and FQGNSA. The length of the CDR3 is 15 residues. CDR3 amino acids: CASSLTSTVQETQYF. In DNA form, the CDR3 reads TGTGCCAGCAGCTTGACTAGTACCGTCCAAGAGACCCAGTACTTC.

In this sample, this clonotype turned up a few times. The chain combines TRBV7-9 with TRBJ2-5, with D perhaps matching TRBD2 (6 bases). Germline values: CDR1 SEHNR, CDR2 FQNEAQ (reference sequence). The CDR3 totals 15 residues. V was clipped by 2 bases and J by 1 base, with 11 bases between them. The DNA of the CDR3 is TGTGCCAGCAGCTTATTCCTGCGGGGCCAAGAGACCCAGTACTTC. As protein: CASSLFLRGQETQYF.

This clonotype came up a few times. The chain uses TRBV12-3 or TRBV12-4 and TRBJ2-3, with D perhaps TRBD1 (6 bases). Trimming took 7 bases from V and 0 from J, leaving 8 bases between them. The CDR3 runs to 13 residues. CDR3 sequence: CASTRGSTDTQYF. The CDR3 bases are TGTGCCAGCACCAGGGGTAGCACAGATACGCAGTATTTT.

The CDR3 DNA reads TGCAGTGCTAGAGGGGGGTATCCCGGAAACACCATATATTTT. Translating it yields CSARGGYPGNTIYF. V usage is TRBV20-1 and J usage is TRBJ1-3, with D possibly matching TRBD1 (5 bases). The CDR3 sequence is 14 residues long. The germline CDR1 and CDR2 sequences are DFQATT and SNEGSKA (reference sequence). Between the trimmed V and J ends, which lost 1 base and 4 bases, there was a span of 11 bases.

The table lists this clonotype with a few counts. The chain has TRBV6-1 and TRBJ1-1; D uncertain. V shed 0 bases and J shed 3 bases, with 11 bases lying between them. The CDR3 runs to 15 residues. Germline-derived CDR1 and CDR2 are MNHNS and SASEGT. DNA of the CDR3: TGTGCCAGCAGTGAAGCGGGCAGCTTCTACACTGAAGCTTTCTTT. Protein product: CASSEAGSFYTEAFF.

This chain links TRBV11-1 with TRBJ2-1; tentatively, D is TRBD1 (6 bases). Germline assignment: CDR1 SGHAT and CDR2 FQDESV (reference sequence). V was cut by 5 bases and J by 4 bases, with 21 bases left in between. The CDR3 is 17 amino acids. CDR3 in DNA: TGTGCCAGCAGCACCTCACAGGGTACATCCTTATACAATGAGCAGTTCTTC. Its protein is CASSTSQGTSLYNEQFF.

The V call is TRBV6-5, the J call TRBJ1-2, with 7 bases aligning to TRBD1. The germline V gene encodes CDR1 MNHEY and CDR2 SVGAGI. The length of the CDR3 is 14 residues. Trimming took 0 bases from V and 6 from J; bases not matched to a gene: 4. In nucleotides, the CDR3 is TGTGCCAGCAGTTACTCCGGGACAGCCCATGGCTACACCTTC. Protein product: CASSYSGTAHGYTF.

This clonotype has ten or more counts. The rearrangement uses TRBV7-8 and TRBJ2-3, with a weak D call TRBD1 (6 bases). There are 16 residues in the CDR3. Per the germline V gene, CDR1 is SGHVS and CDR2 is FQNEAQ. V was trimmed by 3 bases and J by 2 bases, leaving 15 bases between them. The CDR3 sequence is CASSFPGAHPTDTQYF. The CDR3 DNA follows: TGTGCCAGCAGCTTCCCAGGGGCTCATCCCACAGATACGCAGTATTTT.

V gene TRBV5-4 combines with J gene TRBJ1-2; 9 nucleotides align to TRBD1. V lost 3 bases and J lost 5; bases outside the gene matches: 5. Germline V gives CDR1 SGHNT, CDR2 YYREEE (reference sequence). This CDR3 has 14 residues. CDR3 nucleotide sequence: TGTGCCAGCAGCTGGGGACAGGGACCTTATGGCTACACCTTC. This codes for CASSWGQGPYGYTF.

This clonotype was seen ten or more times. This chain connects TRBV7-6 to TRBJ2-1; 10 nucleotides align to TRBD1. This CDR3 contains 18 residues. J was trimmed by 7 bases and V by 4 bases; bases with no gene match: 16. Germline loops: CDR1 SGHVS, CDR2 FNYEAQ. In DNA, the CDR3 is TGTGCCAGCAGCTCACACCTAACCCCCGGGACAGGGGAGAATGAGCAGTTCTTC. The encoded protein is CASSSHLTPGTGENEQFF.

The rearrangement links TRBV12-3 or TRBV12-4 to TRBJ2-3; TRBD2 matches 7 bases. With 6 bases clipped from V and 2 bases from J, the junction kept 11 bases outside the gene matches. The CDR3 runs to 16 residues. The CDR3 sequence: CASSQVGGDSTDTQYF. In nucleotides, the CDR3 is TGTGCCAGCAGCCAAGTGGGGGGGGATTCCACAGATACGCAGTATTTT.

This chain uses TRBV6-1 with TRBJ2-1, with TRBD1 identical over 7 bases. The CDR3 length is 12 residues. The V segment lost 7 bases and the J segment 8 bases; nucleotides outside the gene matches: 5. The V gene's germline CDR1 is MNHNS and CDR2 SASEGT. In DNA form, the CDR3 reads TGTGCCAGCATGGACAGGTCAGATGAGCAGTTCTTC. Its protein is CASMDRSDEQFF.

This rearrangement joins TRBV27 to TRBJ1-6; D is possibly TRBD1 (5 bases). V dropped 6 bases and J dropped 10 bases, with 13 bases sitting between them. The CDR3 is made up of 13 amino acids. Germline V gene sequence: CDR1 MNHEY, CDR2 SMNVEV (reference sequence). The CDR3 loop reads CASSHGGESPLHF. In DNA, the CDR3 is TGTGCCAGCAGCCACGGGGGGGAGTCACCCCTCCACTTT.

The chain combines TRBV6-6 with TRBJ1-6; the D gene is possibly TRBD1 (6 bases). Trimming removed 6 bases from V and 0 bases from J, with 21 bases in between. Germline V gene data show CDR1 as MNHNY and CDR2 as SVGAGI (reference sequence). This CDR3 region has 19 residues. The CDR3 loop reads CASSGEQGQALSYNSPLHF. The CDR3 region has the DNA TGTGCCAGCAGCGGAGAACAGGGTCAGGCCCTCTCCTATAATTCACCCCTCCACTTT.

In this sample, this clonotype turned up many times. The chain uses TRBV27 and TRBJ2-5; 11 nucleotides agree with TRBD2. Trimming took 0 bases from V and 1 from J; bases not matched to a gene: 1. The CDR3 extends over 16 amino acids. Germline V gene sequence: CDR1 MNHEY, CDR2 SMNVEV (reference sequence). The CDR3 loop is CASSLSLAGGQETQYF. Written as DNA, the CDR3 is TGTGCCAGCAGTTTATCGCTAGCGGGGGGCCAAGAGACCCAGTACTTC.

This clonotype has a count of ten or more. A junction boundary mismatches the germline segment, possibly from a read error. V and J are TRBV7-6 and TRBJ2-7; D unresolved. The germline gives CDR1 SGHVS, CDR2 FNYEAQ. The CDR3 totals 13 residues. The CDR3 protein is CASSSSLSHEQYF. The CDR3 DNA follows: TGTGCCAGCAGCTCCTCCCTCTCCCACGAGCAGTACTTC.

The gene calls are TRBV20-1 and TRBJ2-4; 9 bases are shared with TRBD1. J gave up 2 bases and V 6 bases, and 5 bases lay outside the gene matches. The CDR3 has 14 amino acids. Germline lookup yields CDR1 DFQATT and CDR2 SNEGSKA (reference sequence). CDR3 residues: CSAWDRVTKNIQYF. The CDR3 DNA is TGCAGTGCATGGGACAGGGTTACCAAAAACATTCAGTACTTC.

This clonotype was counted ten times or more. At one boundary the junction diverges from the germline segment, which might be a read error. The chain links TRBV7-7 to TRBJ2-1; TRBD2 matches 11 bases. The CDR3 runs 15 residues. The germline V gene has CDR1 SSHAT and CDR2 FNYEAQ (reference sequence). In nucleotides, the CDR3 is TGTGCTAGCAGCAGGACTAGCGGGCACTACAATGAGCAGTTCTTC. Protein sequence: CASSRTSGHYNEQFF.

Remarks on this clonotype: A single base separates this from a much larger clone, so it may be a read error. The chain is built from TRBV12-3 or TRBV12-4 and TRBJ2-2; 16 nucleotides align to TRBD2. This CDR3 has 18 amino acids. The CDR3 nucleotides read TGTGTCAGCAGAGTTACCGGGACTAGCGGGGGGGCAACCGGGGAGCTGTTTTTT. Residues: CVSRVTGTSGGATGELFF.